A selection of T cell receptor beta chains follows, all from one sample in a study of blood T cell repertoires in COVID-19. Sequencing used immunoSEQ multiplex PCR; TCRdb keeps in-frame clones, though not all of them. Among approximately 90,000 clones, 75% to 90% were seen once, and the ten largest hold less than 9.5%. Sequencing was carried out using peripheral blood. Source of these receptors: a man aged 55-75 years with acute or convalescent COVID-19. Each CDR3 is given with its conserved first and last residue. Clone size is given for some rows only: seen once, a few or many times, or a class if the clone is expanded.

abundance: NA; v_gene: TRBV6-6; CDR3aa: CATLKRTPRVEQYF
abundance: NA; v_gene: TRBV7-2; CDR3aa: CASSLEWSSYNEQFF
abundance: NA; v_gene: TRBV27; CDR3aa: CASSGGATEAFF
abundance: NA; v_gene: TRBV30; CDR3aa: CAWSVLGDQPQHF
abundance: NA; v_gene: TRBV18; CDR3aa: CASSLDRVEEKLFF
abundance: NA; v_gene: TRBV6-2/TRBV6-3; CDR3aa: CASSISPLGGTEAFF
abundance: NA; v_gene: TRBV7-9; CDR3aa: CASKQGVSTDTQYF
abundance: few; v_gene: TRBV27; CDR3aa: CASSSGTMGYTF
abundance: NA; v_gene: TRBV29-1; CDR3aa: CSVVGGAHTDTQYF
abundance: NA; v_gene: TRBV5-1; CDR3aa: CASSLNSLNTEAFF
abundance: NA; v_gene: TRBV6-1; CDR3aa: CASSESSLVPIYYGYTF
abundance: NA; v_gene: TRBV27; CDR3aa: CASSITGTGAFGYTF
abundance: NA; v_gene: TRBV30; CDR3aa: CAWSVGRQGTGELFF
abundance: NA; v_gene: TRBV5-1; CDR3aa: CASSLAGQGGYGYTF
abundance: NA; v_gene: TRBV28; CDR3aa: CASSLQGTMDRGTQYF
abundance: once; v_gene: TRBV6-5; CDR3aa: CASSPKATDTEAFF
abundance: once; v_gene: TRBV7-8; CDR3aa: CASSLGGPNEQFF
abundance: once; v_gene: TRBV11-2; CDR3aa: CASSLGTVGEKLFF
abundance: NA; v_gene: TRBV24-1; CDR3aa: CATSDPASVSDEQFF
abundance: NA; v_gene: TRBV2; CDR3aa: CASSELRGATQYF
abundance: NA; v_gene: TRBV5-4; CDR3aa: CASSSTGGSGNTIYF
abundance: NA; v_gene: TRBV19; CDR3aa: CASSTRLAGVHEQFF
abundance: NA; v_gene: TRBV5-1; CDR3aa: CASSGGLAGAGIQETQYF
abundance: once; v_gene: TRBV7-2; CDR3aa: CASSPGTDSGYTF
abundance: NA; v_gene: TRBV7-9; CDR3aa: CASSPRTGIGEDEQYF
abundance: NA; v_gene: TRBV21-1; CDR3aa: CASSKPRTVSGNTIYF
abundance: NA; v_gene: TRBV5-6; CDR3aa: CASSSAYEQYF
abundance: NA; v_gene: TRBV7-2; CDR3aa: CASSPQGQSGEQYF
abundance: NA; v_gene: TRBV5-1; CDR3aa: CASSPARQGWGGYTF
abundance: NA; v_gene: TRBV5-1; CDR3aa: CASSELANSYEQYF
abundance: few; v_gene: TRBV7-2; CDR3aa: CASSLADRSPYEQYF
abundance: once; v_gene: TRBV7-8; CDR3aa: CASSFRGTAIGYTF
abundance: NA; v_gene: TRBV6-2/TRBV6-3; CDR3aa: CASSYTIMTGLSFYEQYF
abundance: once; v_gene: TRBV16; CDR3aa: CASSQQGVNNQPQHF
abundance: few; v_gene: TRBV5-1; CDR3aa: CASSLFSGGANTGELFF
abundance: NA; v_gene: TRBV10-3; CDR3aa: CAISESTGQGPQHF
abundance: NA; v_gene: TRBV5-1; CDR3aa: CASSLSRGLDYEQYF
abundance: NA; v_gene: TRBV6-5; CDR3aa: CASSSTRVGQYF
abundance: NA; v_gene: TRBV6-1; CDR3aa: CASSEQGLTNEKLFF
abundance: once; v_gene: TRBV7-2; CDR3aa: CASSLQRLSTGELFF
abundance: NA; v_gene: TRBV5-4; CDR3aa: CASSRNQEDEQFF
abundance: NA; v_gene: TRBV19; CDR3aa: CASGQTRANTIYF
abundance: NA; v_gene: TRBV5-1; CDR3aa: CASSQRTTNEKLFF
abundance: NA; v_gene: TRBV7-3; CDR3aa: CASRITGGASYEQYF
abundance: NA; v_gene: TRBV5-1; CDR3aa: CASNTAGDPSEKLFF
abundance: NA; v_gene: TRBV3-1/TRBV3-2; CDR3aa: CASSQQGDAGYTF